Included here is one T cell receptor beta chain sequence, with context. V trimming: 3 bases; J trimming: 5 bases; junction bases outside the gene matches: 3. Germline CDR1 is SGHDN and CDR2 is FVKESK. The CDR3 sequence is 13 residues long. This sample was taken from a study of T cell changes during pregnancy in multiple sclerosis. Produced via immunoSEQ multiplex PCR; TCRdb's table is partial and in-frame only. The sample has about 40,000 clones; about 89% are singletons. The chain has TRBV14 and TRBJ1-1, with 7 bases identical to TRBD1. The specimen was CD4+ T cells from peripheral blood mononuclear cells, collected in the first trimester of pregnancy. The sequence was obtained from a female donor with multiple sclerosis, enrolled in a pregnancy study. In DNA form, the CDR3 reads TGTGCCAGCAGCCATACAGGGGAAACTGAAGCTTTCTTT. As protein: CASSHTGETEAFF.